Presented here are 27 T cell receptor beta chains from one specimen sequenced in a study of T cell responses to AZD1222 COVID-19 vaccine (dated by TCRdb to the early 2020s). The time point label of this sample denotes: baseline before first vaccination. Library prep was done by the immunoSEQ multiplex PCR assay. The table comes from immuneACCESS by way of TCRdb, which keeps in-frame sequences with V and J called. Part of the clones is missing from these tables; in studies checked, under half for an unresolved V gene and the rest for unknown reasons. For this sample the table gives 100,000 or so clones, of which about nine tenths were detected only once. The ten largest clonotypes hold approximately 1.2% of the sample. Sequencing was performed on peripheral blood, taken on day 0 of AZD1222 vaccination. The origin of the receptors is an adult in good health.

The chain employs TRBV24-1 and TRBJ2-7, with unresolved D. CDR3 size: 13 residues. Trimming took 6 bases from V and 3 from J, leaving 11 bases between them. Germline V gives CDR1 KGHDR, CDR2 SFDVKD. This CDR3 reads CATSYGPNYEQYF. The CDR3 DNA follows: TGTGCCACCAGTTACGGACCAAACTACGAGCAGTACTTC.

CDR3 DNA sequence: TGTGCCAGCAGTTACTTGGACAGGGTAATTGGCTACACCTTC. Translation gives CASSYLDRVIGYTF. The rearrangement joins TRBV6-6 to TRBJ1-2; the match to TRBD1 covers 8 bases. CDR1 is MNHNY and CDR2 is SVGAGI in the germline V gene (reference sequence). V was pared by 1 base and J by 7 bases, with 5 bases of the junction left unmatched. The CDR3 consists of 14 residues.

This clone was seen a handful of times. CDR3: CASSLDRAEEKLFF. CDR3 sequence (DNA): TGTGCCAGCAGCTTAGACAGGGCGGAGGAAAAACTGTTTTTT. The chain recombines TRBV13 with TRBJ1-4; possibly TRBD1 for D (6 bases). V was shortened by 1 base and J by 8 bases, with 11 bases between the two germline ends. The CDR3 length is 14 residues. CDR1 and CDR2 (germline): PRHDT, FYEKMQ (reference sequence).

The genes are TRBV28 and TRBJ1-2; tentative D call: TRBD1 (6 bases). The V and J ends lost 0 bases and 4 bases respectively, with 15 bases between them. CDR3 length: 16 amino acids. Germline CDR1 is MDHEN and CDR2 is SYDVKM. Here the CDR3 DNA reads TGTGCCAGCAGTTTATGGGGGGCGGGGATGGTCTATGGCTACACCTTC. Its translation is CASSLWGAGMVYGYTF.

The chain employs TRBV7-9 and TRBJ2-5; TRBD1 or TRBD2 may be the D gene (5 bases each). CDR3 size: 15 residues. With 1 base removed from V and 5 bases from J, the gap between germline ends came to 14 bases. Germline assignment: CDR1 SEHNR and CDR2 FQNEAQ (reference sequence). CDR3 in DNA: TGTGCCAGCAGCTTAGTTCCCGGGGCCCTCGAGACCCAGTACTTC. It specifies CASSLVPGALETQYF.

The chain couples TRBV3-1 (or the pseudogene TRBV3-2) to TRBJ1-1; D is unresolved. Germline assignment: CDR1 LGHDT and CDR2 YNNKEL (reference sequence). The length of the CDR3 is 15 residues. V was pared by 1 base and J by 8 bases, with 17 bases between. CDR3 region: CASSQGGPRISEAFF. CDR3 coding DNA: TGTGCCAGCAGCCAAGGAGGCCCAAGGATCTCCGAAGCTTTCTTT.

Points on this clone: One junction end does not reproduce the germline sequence, and a read error may be involved. This chain uses TRBV3-1 (or the pseudogene TRBV3-2) with TRBJ1-2, with TRBD1 matching over 7 bases. This CDR3 has 15 amino acids. Germline V gene lookup returns CDR1 LGHDT and CDR2 YNNKEL (reference sequence). This CDR3 reads CASSLPGQHNYDYTF. The CDR3 DNA follows: TGTGCCAGCAGCCTCCCGGGACAGCACAACTATGACTACACCTTC.

The V and J genes are TRBV30 and TRBJ1-2, with TRBD1 as a possible D gene (5 bases). The V end lost 2 bases, the J end lost 4 bases, and 14 bases lay between the germline ends. Germline CDR1 reads GTSNPN; CDR2 reads SVGIG (reference sequence). This CDR3 has 14 residues. The CDR3: CAWSRTGMGYGYTF. The DNA of the CDR3 is TGTGCCTGGAGTAGAACAGGAATGGGCTATGGCTACACCTTC.

The V gene is TRBV5-3, the J gene TRBJ2-7; D may correspond to TRBD1 or TRBD2 (5 bases each). TRBV5-3 falls under the ORF class, with uncertain function. Trimming stripped 4 bases from V and 2 bases from J, with 13 bases between. This CDR3 has 14 residues. CDR3 in amino acids: CARSLDRDPYEQYF. Written as DNA, the CDR3 is TGTGCCAGAAGCCTTGACCGGGACCCCTACGAGCAGTACTTC.

In its sample, this clone was seen once. The chain employs TRBV6-5 and TRBJ2-7, with D maybe TRBD1 (6 bases). V lost 7 bases, J lost 2 bases, and 18 bases lay in between. The V gene's germline CDR1 is MNHEY and CDR2 SVGAGI. CDR3 length: 15 amino acids. CDR3 coding DNA: TGTGCCAGCACCACGGACGGTTCAGGGGCCTACGAGCAGTACTTC. Translation gives CASTTDGSGAYEQYF.

The chain joins TRBV20-1 to TRBJ2-7; unclear D gene. From germline, CDR1 is DFQATT and CDR2 SNEGSKA (reference sequence). The V and J ends lost 3 bases and 3 bases respectively, with 6 bases between them. The CDR3 length is 11 residues. In DNA, the CDR3 is TGCAGTGCTAGCGCAGGCTACGAGCAGTACTTC. Protein: CSASAGYEQYF.

The genes are TRBV5-1 and TRBJ1-2; the match to TRBD1 covers 11 bases. CDR1 is SGHRS, CDR2 YFSETQ, per germline. CDR3 length: 15 amino acids. V trimming: 5 bases; J trimming: 2 bases; junction bases outside the gene matches: 5. The CDR3 DNA is TGCGCCAGCAGAAAGGGACAGGGGGAGAACTATGGCTACACCTTC. Protein product: CASRKGQGENYGYTF. The full variable domain, rest sourced from reference TRBV5-1 and TRBJ1-2, is KAGVTQTPRYLIKTRGQQVTLSCSPISGHRSVSWYQQTPGQGLQFLFEYFSETQRNKGNFPGRFSGRQFSNSRSEMNVSTLELGDSALYLCASRKGQGENYGYTFGSGTRLTVV.

The chain employs TRBV28 and TRBJ1-1, with a possible D match to TRBD1 (5 bases). The V gene lost 3 bases and the J gene lost 0 bases, with 11 bases spanning the gap. CDR3 length: 15 amino acids. Germline values: CDR1 MDHEN, CDR2 SYDVKM. CDR3 in DNA: TGTGCCAGCAGTTTGGGGGGAGCGTTGAACACTGAAGCTTTCTTT. Its translation is CASSLGGALNTEAFF.

V and J are TRBV10-3 and TRBJ1-1; 8 bases are shared with TRBD1. CDR1 and CDR2 from the germline V gene are ENHRY and SYGVKD. V was clipped by 6 bases and J by 5 bases; unmatched bases: 2. The CDR3 runs to 12 residues. Written as DNA, the CDR3 is TGTGCCATCAGACAGGGGGAGACTGAAGCTTTCTTT. The encoded protein is CAIRQGETEAFF.

J is TRBJ2-1 and V is TRBV29-1, with 10 positions matching TRBD2. The CDR3 loop spans 15 amino acids. V was clipped by 2 bases and J by 3 bases; unmatched bases: 4. CDR1 is SQVTM, CDR2 ANQGSEA, per germline. For the CDR3, the DNA is TGCAGCGTTGAAACGGTAGCGGGGGGCTACAATGAGCAGTTCTTC. This gives the protein CSVETVAGGYNEQFF.

The rearrangement uses TRBV5-1 and TRBJ1-4, with a possible D match to TRBD1 (6 bases). CDR1 is SGHRS and CDR2 is YFSETQ in the germline V gene. V gave up 0 bases and J gave up 8 bases, with 14 bases separating them. CDR3 length: 15 residues. CDR3 bases: TGCGCCAGCAGCTTGGGAAGGGGGGATACGGAAAAACTGTTTTTT. Translating it yields CASSLGRGDTEKLFF.

The CDR3 DNA reads TGTGCCAGCAGCCCCCCGAGGGGGGTGGGCATTCAGTACTTC. This codes for CASSPPRGVGIQYF. This sequence joins TRBV6-5 and TRBJ2-4; perhaps D is TRBD1 or TRBD2 (6 bases each). The germline V and J ends were trimmed by 6 bases and 9 bases, with 18 bases remaining between them. Germline loops: CDR1 MNHEY, CDR2 SVGAGI. There are 14 residues in the CDR3.

The J gene is TRBJ2-3, the V gene TRBV5-8; the match to TRBD1 covers 8 bases. The CDR3 totals 13 residues. CDR1 and CDR2 from the germline V gene are SGHTS and YDEGEE. Unmatched junction bases numbered 2, after V lost 2 bases and J lost 6 bases. CDR3 nucleotides: TGTGCCAGCAGCTTCAGGGGGCGGGATACGCAGTATTTT. As protein: CASSFRGRDTQYF.

The V gene is TRBV4-1, the J gene TRBJ1-2; weak D call: TRBD1 (5 bases). The CDR3 runs 15 residues. Trimming stripped 3 bases from V and 5 bases from J, with 16 bases between. The germline V gene has CDR1 MGHRA and CDR2 YSYEKL. The CDR3 DNA sequence: TGCGCCAGCAGCCAGGGACCGGACCCCATATATGGCTACACCTTC. It is translated as CASSQGPDPIYGYTF.

The chain links TRBV19 to TRBJ1-6, with D hard to call. CDR1 and CDR2 (germline): LNHDA, SQIVND (reference sequence). The CDR3 is 11 amino acids. Trimming removed 5 bases from V and 5 bases from J, with 1 base in between. The CDR3 DNA sequence: TGTGCCAGTAGTCATAATTCACCCCTCCACTTT. Protein product: CASSHNSPLHF.

V and J are TRBV14 and TRBJ1-2; a weak D match, TRBD1 (6 bases). Germline-derived CDR1 and CDR2 are SGHDN and FVKESK. V was cut by 1 base and J by 3 bases, with 9 bases left in between. This CDR3 has 14 amino acids. The CDR3 bases are TGTGCCAGCAGCCAAGTCCGACAGGACTATGGCTACACCTTC. Protein product: CASSQVRQDYGYTF.

This clone was seen only a few times. The J gene is TRBJ1-2, the V gene TRBV18; D may be TRBD1 (5 bases). Germline CDR1 KGHSH, CDR2 LQKENI. The CDR3 length is 14 residues. Trimming removed 3 bases from V and 8 bases from J, with 16 bases in between. DNA for the CDR3: TGTGCCAGCTCACCGTCCGGGTCCAGGGAAGGCTACACCTTC. Its translation: CASSPSGSREGYTF. The full variable domain, with the rest looked up from reference TRBV18 and TRBJ1-2, is NAGVMQNPRHLVRRRGQEARLRCSPMKGHSHVYWYRQLPEEGLKFMVYLQKENIIDESGMPKERFSAEFPKEGPSILRIQQVVRGDSAAYFCASSPSGSREGYTFGSGTRLTVV.

There are a few counts of this clone. The rearrangement uses TRBV11-1 and TRBJ2-2; TRBD1 matches 8 bases. The CDR3 sequence is 15 residues long. Germline trimming cut 1 base from V and 3 bases from J; bases unmatched to any gene: 1. Germline V gene lookup returns CDR1 SGHAT and CDR2 FQDESV (reference sequence). The CDR3 bases are TGTGCCAGCAGCTTAGTGACAGGGGACACCGGGGAGCTGTTTTTT. Translation: CASSLVTGDTGELFF.

The chain is built from TRBV12-3 or TRBV12-4 and TRBJ2-1; no clear D gene. The CDR3 has 12 residues. The V end was cut by 3 bases, the J end by 7 bases, with 7 bases between. For the CDR3, the DNA is TGTGCCAGCAGTTTCCAGAGGAATGAGCAGTTCTTC. Its protein product is CASSFQRNEQFF.

V usage is TRBV13 and J usage is TRBJ1-2, with D unresolved. CDR1 and CDR2 (germline): PRHDT, FYEKMQ (reference sequence). This CDR3 spans 13 amino acids. V dropped 3 bases and J dropped 7 bases, with 12 bases sitting between them. The DNA for the CDR3 is TGTGCCAGCAGCTTTACGGGTGGTTCTGGCTACACCTTC. Translation gives CASSFTGGSGYTF.

The chain is built from TRBV2 and TRBJ1-3; 12 bases are shared with TRBD1. CDR3 length: 14 residues. The germline V gene encodes CDR1 SNHLY and CDR2 FYNNEI. V shed 4 bases, J shed 9 bases, and the junction held 4 bases outside the gene matches. CDR3 coding DNA: TGTGCCAGCAGTGGGGACAGGGGGCCTGGCACCATATATTTT. Translated, it gives CASSGDRGPGTIYF.

The chain couples TRBV28 to TRBJ1-2, with D possibly matching TRBD1 (5 bases). This CDR3 region has 13 residues. Germline values: CDR1 MDHEN, CDR2 SYDVKM. Between the trimmed V and J ends, which lost 6 bases and 7 bases, there was a span of 15 bases. In DNA, the CDR3 is TGTGCCAGCAGCAATTCCCCAGGGTCTGGCTACACCTTC. It translates to CASSNSPGSGYTF.